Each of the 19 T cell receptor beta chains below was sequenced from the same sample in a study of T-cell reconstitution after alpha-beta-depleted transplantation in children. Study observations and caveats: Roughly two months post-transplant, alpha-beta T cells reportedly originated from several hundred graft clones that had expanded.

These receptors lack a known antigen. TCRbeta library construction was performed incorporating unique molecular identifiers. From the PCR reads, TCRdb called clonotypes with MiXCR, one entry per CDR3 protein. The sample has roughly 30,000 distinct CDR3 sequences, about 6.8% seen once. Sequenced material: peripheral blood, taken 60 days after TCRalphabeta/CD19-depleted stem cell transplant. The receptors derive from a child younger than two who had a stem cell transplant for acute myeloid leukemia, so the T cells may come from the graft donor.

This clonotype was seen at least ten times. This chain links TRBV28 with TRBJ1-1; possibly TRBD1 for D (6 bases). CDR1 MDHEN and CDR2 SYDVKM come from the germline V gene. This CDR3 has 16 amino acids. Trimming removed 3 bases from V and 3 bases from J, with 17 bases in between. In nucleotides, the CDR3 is TGTGCCAGCAGTTTTGGGGACATGTCCCGGTACACTGAAGCTTTCTTT. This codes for CASSFGDMSRYTEAFF.

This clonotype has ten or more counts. The CDR3 is CSAQPPSTDTQYF. CDR3 bases: TGCAGTGCGCAACCACCTAGCACAGATACGCAGTATTTT. The rearrangement joins TRBV20-1 to TRBJ2-3; D gene uncertain. From germline, CDR1 is DFQATT and CDR2 SNEGSKA (reference sequence). Trimming left V 6 bases short and J 0 bases short, with 10 bases between. This CDR3 spans 13 amino acids.

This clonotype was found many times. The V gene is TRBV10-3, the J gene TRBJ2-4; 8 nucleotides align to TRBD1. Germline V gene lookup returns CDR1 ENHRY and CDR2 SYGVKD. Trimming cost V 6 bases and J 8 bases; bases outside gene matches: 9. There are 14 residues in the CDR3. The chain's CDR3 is CAIRGDRSRDIQYF. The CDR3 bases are TGTGCCATCAGAGGGGACAGGTCAAGGGACATTCAGTACTTC.

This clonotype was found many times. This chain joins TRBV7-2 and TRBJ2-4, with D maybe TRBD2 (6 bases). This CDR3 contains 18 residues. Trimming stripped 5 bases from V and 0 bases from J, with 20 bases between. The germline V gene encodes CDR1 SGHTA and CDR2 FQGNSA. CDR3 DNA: TGTGCCAGCAGCCGAGGCCCTAAGGCGGGGCTAGCCAAAAACATTCAGTACTTC. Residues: CASSRGPKAGLAKNIQYF.

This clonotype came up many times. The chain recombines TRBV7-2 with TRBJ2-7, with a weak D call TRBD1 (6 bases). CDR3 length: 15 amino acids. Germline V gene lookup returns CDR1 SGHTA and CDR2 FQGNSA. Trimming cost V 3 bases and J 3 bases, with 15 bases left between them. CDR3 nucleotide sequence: TGTGCCAGCAGCTTGACCGACAGGTCCTACTACGAGCAGTACTTC. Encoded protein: CASSLTDRSYYEQYF.

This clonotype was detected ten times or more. For the CDR3, the DNA is TGTGCCAGCAGTTTAGCGGGAGGGTACTACGAGCAGTACTTC. It yields the protein CASSLAGGYYEQYF. V is TRBV27 and J is TRBJ2-7, with TRBD2 identical over 9 bases. This CDR3 is built from 14 residues. Germline lookup yields CDR1 MNHEY and CDR2 SMNVEV (reference sequence). V was pared by 2 bases and J by 3 bases, with 2 bases of the junction left unmatched.

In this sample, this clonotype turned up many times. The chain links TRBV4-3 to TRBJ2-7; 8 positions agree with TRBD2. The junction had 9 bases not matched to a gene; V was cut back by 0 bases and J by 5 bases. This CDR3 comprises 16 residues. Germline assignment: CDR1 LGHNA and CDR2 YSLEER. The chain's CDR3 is CASSQDVSGRLNEQYF. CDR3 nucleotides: TGCGCCAGCAGCCAAGATGTGAGCGGGAGACTTAACGAGCAGTACTTC.

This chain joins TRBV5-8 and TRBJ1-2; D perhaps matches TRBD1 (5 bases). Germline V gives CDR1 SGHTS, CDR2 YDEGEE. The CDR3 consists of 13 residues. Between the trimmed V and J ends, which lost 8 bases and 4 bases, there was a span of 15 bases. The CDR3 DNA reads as TGTGCCAGGGGCTTCGGGACGGGCTATGGCTACACCTTC. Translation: CARGFGTGYGYTF.

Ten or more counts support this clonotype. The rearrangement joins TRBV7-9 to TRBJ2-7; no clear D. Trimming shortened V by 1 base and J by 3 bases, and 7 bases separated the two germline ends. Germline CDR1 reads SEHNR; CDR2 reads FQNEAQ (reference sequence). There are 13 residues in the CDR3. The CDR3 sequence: CASSLGIYYEQYF. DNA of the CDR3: TGTGCCAGCAGCTTAGGGATATACTACGAGCAGTACTTC.

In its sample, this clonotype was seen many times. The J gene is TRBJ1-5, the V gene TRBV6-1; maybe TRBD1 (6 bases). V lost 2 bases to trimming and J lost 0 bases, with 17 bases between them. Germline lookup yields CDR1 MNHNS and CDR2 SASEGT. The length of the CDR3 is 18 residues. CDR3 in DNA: TGTGCCAGCAGTGAATTCAGGGGAGGAGGCTATAGCAATCAGCCCCAGCATTTT. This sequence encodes CASSEFRGGGYSNQPQHF.

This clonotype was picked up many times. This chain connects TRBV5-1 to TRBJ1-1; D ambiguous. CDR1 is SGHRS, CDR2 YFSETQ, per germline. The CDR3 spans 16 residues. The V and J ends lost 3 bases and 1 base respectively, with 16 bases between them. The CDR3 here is CASSSVLGSSNTEAFF. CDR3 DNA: TGCGCCAGCAGCTCCGTTTTAGGGAGTTCGAACACTGAAGCTTTCTTT.

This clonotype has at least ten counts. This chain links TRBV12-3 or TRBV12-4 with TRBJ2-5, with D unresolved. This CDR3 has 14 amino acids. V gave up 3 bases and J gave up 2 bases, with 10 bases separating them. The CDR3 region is CASSFQEKQETQYF. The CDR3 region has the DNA TGTGCCAGCAGTTTCCAAGAAAAACAAGAGACCCAGTACTTC.

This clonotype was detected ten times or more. The CDR3 here is CSASGIHYEQYF. Here the CDR3 DNA reads TGCAGCGCTTCAGGGATTCACTACGAGCAGTACTTC. This rearrangement joins TRBV29-1 to TRBJ2-7; D perhaps matches TRBD1 (5 bases). There are 12 residues in the CDR3. In germline, CDR1 is SQVTM, CDR2 ANQGSEA. The germline V and J ends were trimmed by 7 bases and 3 bases, with 13 bases remaining between them.

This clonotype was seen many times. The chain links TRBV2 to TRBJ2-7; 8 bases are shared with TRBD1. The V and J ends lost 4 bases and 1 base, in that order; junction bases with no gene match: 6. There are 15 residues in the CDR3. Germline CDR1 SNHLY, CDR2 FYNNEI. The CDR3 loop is CASSARQGLSYEQYF. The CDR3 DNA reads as TGTGCCAGCAGTGCCCGACAGGGGCTATCCTACGAGCAGTACTTC.

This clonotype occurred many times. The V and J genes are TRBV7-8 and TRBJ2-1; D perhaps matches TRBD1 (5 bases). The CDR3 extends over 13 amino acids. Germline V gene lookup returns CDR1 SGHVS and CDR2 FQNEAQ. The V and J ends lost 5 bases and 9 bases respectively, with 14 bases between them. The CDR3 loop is CASSPYSDSEQFF. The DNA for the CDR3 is TGTGCCAGCAGCCCCTACTCTGACAGTGAGCAGTTCTTC.

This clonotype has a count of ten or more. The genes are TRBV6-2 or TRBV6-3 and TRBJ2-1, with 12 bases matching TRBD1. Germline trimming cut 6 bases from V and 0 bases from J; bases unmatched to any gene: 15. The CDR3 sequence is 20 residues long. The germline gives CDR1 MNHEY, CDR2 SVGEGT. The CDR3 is CASSPLSGTGGKSSYNEQFF. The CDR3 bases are TGTGCCAGCAGCCCCTTATCCGGGACAGGGGGCAAAAGCTCCTACAATGAGCAGTTCTTC.

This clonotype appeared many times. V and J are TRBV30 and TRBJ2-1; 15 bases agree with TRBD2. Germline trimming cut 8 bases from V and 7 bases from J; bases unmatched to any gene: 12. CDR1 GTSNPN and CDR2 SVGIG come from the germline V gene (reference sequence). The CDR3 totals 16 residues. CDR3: CARTSGRAVSPNEQFF. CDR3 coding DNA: TGTGCCCGGACTAGCGGGAGGGCCGTCTCACCGAATGAGCAGTTCTTC.

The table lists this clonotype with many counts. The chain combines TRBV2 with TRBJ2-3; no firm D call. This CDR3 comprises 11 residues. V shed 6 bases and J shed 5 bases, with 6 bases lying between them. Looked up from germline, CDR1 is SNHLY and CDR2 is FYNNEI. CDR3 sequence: CASRVRDTQYF. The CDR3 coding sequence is TGTGCCAGCAGAGTCAGAGATACGCAGTATTTT. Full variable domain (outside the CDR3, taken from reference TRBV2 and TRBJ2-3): EPEVTQTPSHQVTQMGQEVILRCVPISNHLYFYWYRQILGQKVEFLVSFYNNEISEKSEIFDDQFSVERPDGSNFTLKIRSTKLEDSAMYFCASRVRDTQYFGPGTRLTVL.

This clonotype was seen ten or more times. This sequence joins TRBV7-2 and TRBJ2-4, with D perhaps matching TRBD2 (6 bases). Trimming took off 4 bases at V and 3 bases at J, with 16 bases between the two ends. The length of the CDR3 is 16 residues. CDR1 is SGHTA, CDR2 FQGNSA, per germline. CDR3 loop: CASSWRAGLVKNIQYF. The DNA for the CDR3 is TGTGCCAGCAGCTGGCGCGCGGGGTTGGTCAAAAACATTCAGTACTTC.